This T cell receptor beta chain was obtained from a study of CD8 T cells in ankylosing spondylitis. TCRdb used MiXCR to reprocess the 5' RACE reads, holding one entry per CDR3 protein. The repertoire holds 250,000 to 400,000 distinct CDR3 sequences, around 10% seen once, with roughly 9% in the top ten. Sequencing used blood, either unsorted or a sorted T cell fraction (not recorded which). This TCR was recovered from a female donor with ankylosing spondylitis or in good health (not recorded which).

The CDR3: CASRQTGSYEQYF. The CDR3 bases are TGTGCCAGCAGACAGACAGGCTCCTACGAGCAGTACTTC. The chain combines TRBV6-2 or TRBV6-3 with TRBJ2-7; weak D call: TRBD1 (6 bases). Germline-derived CDR1 and CDR2 are MNHEY and SVGEGT. The CDR3 sequence is 13 residues long. Trimming cost V 6 bases and J 0 bases, with 9 bases left between them.